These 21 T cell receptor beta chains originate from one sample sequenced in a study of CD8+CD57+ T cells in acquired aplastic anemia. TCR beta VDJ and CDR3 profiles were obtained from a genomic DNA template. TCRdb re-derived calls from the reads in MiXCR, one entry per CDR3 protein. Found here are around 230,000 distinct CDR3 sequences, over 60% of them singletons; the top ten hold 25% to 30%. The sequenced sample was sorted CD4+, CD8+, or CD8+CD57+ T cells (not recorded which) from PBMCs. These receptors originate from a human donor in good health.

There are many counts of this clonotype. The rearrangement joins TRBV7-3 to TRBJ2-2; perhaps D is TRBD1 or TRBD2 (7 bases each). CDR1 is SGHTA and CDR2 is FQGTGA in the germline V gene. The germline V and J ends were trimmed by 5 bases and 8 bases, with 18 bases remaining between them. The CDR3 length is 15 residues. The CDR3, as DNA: TGTGCCAGCAGCCCAAGGGAGGGGGCTGGAGGGGAGCTGTTTTTT. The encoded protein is CASSPREGAGGELFF.

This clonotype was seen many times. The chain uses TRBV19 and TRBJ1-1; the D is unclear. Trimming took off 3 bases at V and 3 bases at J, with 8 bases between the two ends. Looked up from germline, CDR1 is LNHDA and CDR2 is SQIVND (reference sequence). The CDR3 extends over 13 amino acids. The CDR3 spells CASSISLYTEAFF. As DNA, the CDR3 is TGTGCCAGTAGTATTTCCCTTTACACTGAAGCTTTCTTT.

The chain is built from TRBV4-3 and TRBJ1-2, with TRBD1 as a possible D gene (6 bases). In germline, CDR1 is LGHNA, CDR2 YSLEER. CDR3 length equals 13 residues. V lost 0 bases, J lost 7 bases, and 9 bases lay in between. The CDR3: CASSQETGSGYTF. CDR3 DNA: TGCGCCAGCAGCCAAGAAACAGGGAGTGGCTACACCTTC.

CDR3 residues: CAISEPGQGGDEKLFF. Here the CDR3 DNA reads TGTGCCATCAGTGAGCCGGGACAGGGAGGGGATGAAAAACTGTTTTTT. The chain uses TRBV10-3 and TRBJ1-4; 9 bases fit TRBD1. Trimming cost V 2 bases and J 6 bases; bases outside gene matches: 7. The CDR3 has 16 residues. Germline V gene data show CDR1 as ENHRY and CDR2 as SYGVKD.

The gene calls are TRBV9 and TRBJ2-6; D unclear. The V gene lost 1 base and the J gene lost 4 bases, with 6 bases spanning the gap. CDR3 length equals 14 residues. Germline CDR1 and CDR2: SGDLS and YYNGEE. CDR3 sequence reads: CASSVLAGANVLTF. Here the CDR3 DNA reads TGTGCCAGCAGCGTATTGGCAGGGGCCAACGTCCTGACTTTC.

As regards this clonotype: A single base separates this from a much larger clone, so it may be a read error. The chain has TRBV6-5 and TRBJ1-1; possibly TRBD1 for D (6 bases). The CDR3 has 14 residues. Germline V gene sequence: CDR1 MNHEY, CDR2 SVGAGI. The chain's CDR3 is CDSSYEGGKTEAFF. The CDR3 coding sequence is TGTGACAGCAGTTACGAGGGGGGCAAAACTGAAGCTTTCTTT.

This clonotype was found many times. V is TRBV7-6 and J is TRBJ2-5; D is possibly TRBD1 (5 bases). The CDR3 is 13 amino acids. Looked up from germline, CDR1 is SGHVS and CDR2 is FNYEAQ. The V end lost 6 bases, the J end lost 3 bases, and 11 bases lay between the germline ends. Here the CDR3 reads CASRAGLEETQYF. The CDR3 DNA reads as TGTGCCAGCAGAGCAGGGTTGGAAGAGACCCAGTACTTC.

This CDR3 is CASSVSRGSTEAFF. CDR3 nucleotides: TGTGCCAGCAGTGTTTCCAGGGGGTCTACTGAAGCTTTCTTT. The chain is built from TRBV25-1 and TRBJ1-1; TRBD1 matches 7 bases. CDR3 size: 14 residues. Germline CDR1 reads MGHDK; CDR2 reads SYGVNS. The trim removed 4 bases at V and 5 bases at J, leaving 7 bases unmatched.

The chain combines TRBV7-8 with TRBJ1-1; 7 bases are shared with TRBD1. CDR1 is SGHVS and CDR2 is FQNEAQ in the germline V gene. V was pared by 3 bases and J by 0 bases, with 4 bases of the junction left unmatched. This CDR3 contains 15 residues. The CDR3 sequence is CASSLQGELNTEAFF. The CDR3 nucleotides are TGTGCCAGCAGCTTGCAGGGGGAATTGAACACTGAAGCTTTCTTT.

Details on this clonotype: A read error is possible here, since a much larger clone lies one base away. CDR3: CASSTGGEAFF. In DNA form, the CDR3 reads TGTGCCAGCAGTACAGGAGGAGAAGCTTTCTTT. The rearrangement joins TRBV6-6 to TRBJ1-1; tentative D call: TRBD1 (5 bases). Germline assignment: CDR1 MNHNY and CDR2 SVGAGI (reference sequence). The CDR3 contains 11 residues. V was clipped by 5 bases and J by 8 bases, with 9 bases between them.

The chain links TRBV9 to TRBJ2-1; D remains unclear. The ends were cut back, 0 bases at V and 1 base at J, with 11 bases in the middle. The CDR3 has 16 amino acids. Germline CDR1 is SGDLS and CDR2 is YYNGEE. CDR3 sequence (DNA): TGTGCCAGCAGCGTAGTCGGCAGCCTTTCCTACAATGAGCAGTTCTTC. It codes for CASSVVGSLSYNEQFF.

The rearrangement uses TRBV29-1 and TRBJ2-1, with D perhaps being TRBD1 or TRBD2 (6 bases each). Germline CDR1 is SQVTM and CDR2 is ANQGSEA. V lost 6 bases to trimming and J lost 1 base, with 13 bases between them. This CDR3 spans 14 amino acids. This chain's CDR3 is CSVSGGGSYNEQFF. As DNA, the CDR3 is TGCAGCGTCAGCGGAGGGGGGTCCTACAATGAGCAGTTCTTC.

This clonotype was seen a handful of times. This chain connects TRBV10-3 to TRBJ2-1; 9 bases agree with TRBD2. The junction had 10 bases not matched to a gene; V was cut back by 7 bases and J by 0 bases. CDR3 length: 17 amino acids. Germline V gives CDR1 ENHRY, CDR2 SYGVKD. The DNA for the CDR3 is TGTGCCATCAATCCAGCGGGGGGCCTCAGCTCCTACAATGAGCAGTTCTTC. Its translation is CAINPAGGLSSYNEQFF.

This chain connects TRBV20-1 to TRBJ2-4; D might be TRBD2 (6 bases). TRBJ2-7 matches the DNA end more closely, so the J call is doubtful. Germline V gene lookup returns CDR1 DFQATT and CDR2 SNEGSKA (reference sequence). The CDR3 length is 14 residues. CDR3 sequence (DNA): TGCAGTGCCTTCAGGGAGGAGCGAGTCTACGAGCAGTACTTC. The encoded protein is CSAFREERVYEQYF.

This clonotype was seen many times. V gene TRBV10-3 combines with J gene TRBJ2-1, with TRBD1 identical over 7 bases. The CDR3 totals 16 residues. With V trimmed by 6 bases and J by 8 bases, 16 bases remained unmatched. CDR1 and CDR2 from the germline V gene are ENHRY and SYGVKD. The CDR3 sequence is CAIRREGDRVFDEQFF. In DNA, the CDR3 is TGTGCCATCAGACGGGAAGGCGACAGGGTGTTTGATGAGCAGTTCTTC.

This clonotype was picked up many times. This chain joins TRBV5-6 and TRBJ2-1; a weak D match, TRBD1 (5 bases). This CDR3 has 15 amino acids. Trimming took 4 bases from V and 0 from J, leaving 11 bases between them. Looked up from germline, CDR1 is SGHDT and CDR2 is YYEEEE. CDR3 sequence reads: CASSRRTFSYNEQFF. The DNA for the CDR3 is TGTGCCAGCAGCCGTAGGACATTCTCCTACAATGAGCAGTTCTTC.

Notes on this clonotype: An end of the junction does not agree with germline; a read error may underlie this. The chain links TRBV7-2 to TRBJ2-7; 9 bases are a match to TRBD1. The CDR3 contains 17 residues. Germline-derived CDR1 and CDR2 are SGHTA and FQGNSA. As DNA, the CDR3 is TGTGCCAGCAGTTTAGTGCTGAGGACAGGGGTCTCCTACGAGCAGTACTTC. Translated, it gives CASSLVLRTGVSYEQYF.

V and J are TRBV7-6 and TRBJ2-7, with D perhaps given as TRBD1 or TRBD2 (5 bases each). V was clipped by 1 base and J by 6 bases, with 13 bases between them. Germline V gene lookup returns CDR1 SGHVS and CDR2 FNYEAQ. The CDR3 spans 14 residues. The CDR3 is CASSLVDGAAEQYF. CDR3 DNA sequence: TGTGCCAGCAGCTTAGTCGACGGGGCGGCCGAGCAGTACTTC.

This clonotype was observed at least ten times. In nucleotides, the CDR3 is TGTGCCATCAGTGGAGATTCTGGGGACATTCAGTACTTC. Translating gives CAISGDSGDIQYF. The rearrangement joins TRBV10-3 to TRBJ2-4; D is unresolved. V was clipped by 4 bases and J by 8 bases, with 12 bases between them. The V gene's germline CDR1 is ENHRY and CDR2 SYGVKD. The CDR3 runs 13 residues.

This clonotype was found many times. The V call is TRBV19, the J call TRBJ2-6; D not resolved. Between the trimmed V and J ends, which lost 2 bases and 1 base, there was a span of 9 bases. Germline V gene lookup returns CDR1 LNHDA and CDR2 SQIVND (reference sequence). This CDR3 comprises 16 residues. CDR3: CASSIIVDSGANVLTF. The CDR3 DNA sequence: TGTGCCAGTAGTATAATAGTCGATTCTGGGGCCAACGTCCTGACTTTC.

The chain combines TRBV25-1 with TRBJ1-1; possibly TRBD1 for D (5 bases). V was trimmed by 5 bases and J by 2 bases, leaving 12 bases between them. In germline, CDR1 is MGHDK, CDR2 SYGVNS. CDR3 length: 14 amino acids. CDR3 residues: CASSLTGTNTEAFF. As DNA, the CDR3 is TGTGCCAGCAGTTTAACAGGTACAAACACTGAAGCTTTCTTT.